The T cell receptor beta chain under discussion was sequenced for a study of long-term antiretroviral therapy in people with HIV. Whole-study context: By about a decade, the earliest samples predate the 2015 immediate-ART recommendation.

Worth noting for this clone: Its antigen is undetermined.

Researchers report immunoSEQ v3.0 was run at survey level. Repertoires were generated with immunoSEQ multiplex PCR, while TCRdb's copy carries only in-frame clones and drops some. The table lists approximately 35,000 clones, around 72% of them singletons. The CDR3 is 12 residues long. CDR1 MGHDK and CDR2 SYGVNS come from the germline V gene. V was clipped by 7 bases and J by 7 bases, with 13 bases between them. The study, taken as a whole, reports: At every time point, clones expanded before ART dominated the repertoire. Against controls, HIV repertoires showed narrower ranges of CDR3 length.

Sequenced here: unsorted PBMCs, sampled 3.1 years after starting antiretroviral therapy. This receptor was obtained from a woman between 45 and 65 years old with HIV. The gene calls are TRBV25-1 and TRBJ1-2; D is ambiguous. The CDR3: CASTSPVGGYTF. The CDR3 DNA is TGTGCCAGCACGTCCCCAGTAGGTGGCTACACCTTC.